These T cell receptor beta chains were read from a single sample in a study of blood T cell repertoires in COVID-19. Using immunoSEQ multiplex PCR, the repertoire was profiled, and TCRdb retains in-frame clones only, with some absent. Of about 260,000 clones in the sample, 80% to 95% were seen once. The material sequenced was peripheral blood. The receptors here all came from a person aged 18 to 35 with COVID-19, enrolled during active disease. Both conserved end residues are part of each CDR3. The D gene is left open where the match is weak. Some rows mark clone size as missing; the rest say once, few, many or name a class of expanded clone.

>TRBV9|TRBJ1-3|.|.
CASSVDPGGSGNTIYF
TGTGCCAGCAGCGTAGACCCGGGAGGCTCTGGAAACACCATATATTTT
>TRBV5-4|TRBJ1-1|.|.
CASSPGDLDSGSAFF
TGTGCCAGCAGCCCGGGGGATCTAGACAGTGGATCAGCTTTCTTT
>TRBV9|TRBJ1-5|.|.
CASSVGSGGQPQHF
TGTGCCAGCAGCGTTGGCTCGGGGGGACAGCCCCAGCATTTT
>TRBV5-4|TRBJ1-2|.|TRBD1
CASSIPGQLYGYTF
TGTGCCAGCAGCATCCCGGGACAGCTCTATGGCTACACCTTC
>TRBV12-3/TRBV12-4|TRBJ2-7|.|.
CASSGSPEQYF
TGTGCCAGCTCAGGGTCCCCCGAGCAGTACTTC
>TRBV24-1|TRBJ2-2|.|TRBD1
CATSEGALDRGGTGELFF
TGTGCCACCAGTGAGGGCGCCCTGGACAGGGGAGGCACCGGGGAGCTGTTTTTT
>TRBV7-2|TRBJ2-2|.|TRBD2
CASSFDPPGLAGTGELFF
TGTGCCAGCAGCTTCGACCCGCCGGGACTAGCGGGGACCGGGGAGCTGTTTTTT
>TRBV29-1|TRBJ2-1|.|TRBD2
CSVGLAAEQFF
TGCAGCGTTGGACTAGCGGCTGAGCAGTTCTTC
>TRBV10-2|TRBJ2-5|.|.
CASSESQGETQYF
TGCGCCAGCAGTGAGTCCCAGGGCGAGACCCAGTACTTC
>TRBV5-4|TRBJ1-4|.|.
CASSPEGGGVKEKLFF
TGTGCCAGCAGCCCCGAGGGGGGGGGAGTGAAAGAAAAACTGTTTTTT
>TRBV29-1|TRBJ1-2|.|.
CSVDLPTTNYGYTF
TGCAGCGTTGATCTTCCGACAACTAACTATGGCTACACCTTC
>TRBV3-1/TRBV3-2|TRBJ2-3|.|TRBD2
CASSHRRTSGSRDTQYF
TGTGCCAGCAGCCACCGAAGAACTAGCGGGAGTCGCGATACGCAGTATTTT
>TRBV5-1|TRBJ1-3|.|TRBD1
CASSAGTGDGNTIYF
TGCGCCAGCAGCGCCGGGACAGGGGATGGAAACACCATATATTTT
>TRBV19|TRBJ2-7|.|TRBD1
CASSLGQQYEQYF
TGTGCCAGTAGTTTGGGACAGCAGTACGAGCAGTACTTC
>TRBV7-9|TRBJ1-2|few|TRBD1
CASSSDRVYNYGYTF
TGTGCCAGCAGCTCAGACAGGGTTTACAACTATGGCTACACCTTC
>TRBV3-1/TRBV3-2|TRBJ2-7|.|.
CASSPTRSYEQYF
TGTGCCAGCAGCCCGACTAGGAGCTACGAGCAGTACTTC
>TRBV27|TRBJ2-7|.|TRBD2
CASSPGLAGYEQYF
TGTGCCAGCAGTCCGGGACTAGCGGGCTACGAGCAGTACTTC
>TRBV7-9|TRBJ2-3|.|.
CASSLGSTDTQYF
TGTGCCAGCAGCTTGGGCAGCACAGATACGCAGTATTTT
>TRBV24-1|TRBJ2-5|.|.
CATSDVQGKTQYF
TGTGCCACCAGTGATGTGCAGGGGAAGACCCAGTACTTC
>TRBV21-1|TRBJ2-7|.|.
CASTYRGQGGEQYF
TGTGCCAGCACCTACAGGGGACAGGGTGGGGAGCAGTACTTC
>TRBV11-3|TRBJ2-3|.|.
CASSYAYTDTQYF
TGTGCCAGCAGCTACGCCTACACAGATACGCAGTATTTT
>TRBV27|TRBJ1-2|.|.
CASSLGGIEYGYTF
TGTGCCAGCAGTTTAGGGGGGATCGAATATGGCTACACCTTC